This record concerns one T cell receptor beta chain sequence. V lost 5 bases and J 2 bases, leaving 13 bases between the germline ends. From germline, CDR1 is SGHAT and CDR2 FQDESV (reference sequence). The CDR3 is 14 residues long. The assay was immunoSEQ multiplex PCR, and TCRdb's table has in-frame clones only and misses some. The table includes 250,000 to 300,000 clones, 90% detected once. This sample is drawn from a study of blood T cell repertoires in COVID-19. Seattle researchers signed up patients amid active infection and tracked them longitudinally. This clonotype was obtained from a woman aged 60-70 years with COVID-19, enrolled during active disease. Sequenced sample: peripheral blood. J is TRBJ2-7 and V is TRBV11-1; D remains unclear. CDR3 nucleotide sequence: TGTGCCAGCAGCGAAAGAGGAGCCCCCTACGAGCAGTACTTC. Translated: CASSERGAPYEQYF.